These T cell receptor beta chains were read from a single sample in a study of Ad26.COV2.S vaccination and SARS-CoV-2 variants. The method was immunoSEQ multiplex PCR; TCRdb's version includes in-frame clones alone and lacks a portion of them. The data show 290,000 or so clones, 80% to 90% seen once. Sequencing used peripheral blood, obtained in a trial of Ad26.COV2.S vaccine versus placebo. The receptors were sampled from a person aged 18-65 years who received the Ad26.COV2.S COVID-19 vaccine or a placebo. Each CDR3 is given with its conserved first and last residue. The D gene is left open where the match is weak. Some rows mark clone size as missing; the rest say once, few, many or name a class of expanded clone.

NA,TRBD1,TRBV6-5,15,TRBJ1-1,TGTGCCAGCAGCTTTGGGGACAGCGCGAACACTGAAGCTTTCTTT,CASSFGDSANTEAFF
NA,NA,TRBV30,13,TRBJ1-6,TGTGCCTGGAAGGCACATCTCAATTCACCCCTCCACTTT,CAWKAHLNSPLHF
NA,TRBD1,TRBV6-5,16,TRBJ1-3,TGTGCCAGCAGTTCAATCAGGGGGAGCTCTGGAAACACCATATATTTT,CASSSIRGSSGNTIYF
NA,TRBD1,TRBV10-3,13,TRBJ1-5,TGTGCCATCAGGGGACAGGGCCATCAGCCCCAGCATTTT,CAIRGQGHQPQHF
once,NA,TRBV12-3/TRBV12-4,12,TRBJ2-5,TGTGCCAGCAGCGGGCAGGGGAGGACCCAGTACTTC,CASSGQGRTQYF
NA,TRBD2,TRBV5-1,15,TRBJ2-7,TGCGCCAGCAAACTAGCGGGGAGGAGCTCCTACGAGCAGTACTTC,CASKLAGRSSYEQYF
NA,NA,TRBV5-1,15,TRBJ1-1,TGCGCCAGCAGCCCCGGTGGGGCGCAGAGCACTGAAGCTTTCTTT,CASSPGGAQSTEAFF
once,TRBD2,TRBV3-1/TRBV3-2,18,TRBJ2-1,TGTGCCAGCAGCCAAGGGACTAGCGGGGGCCCAAAATACAATGAGCAGTTCTTC,CASSQGTSGGPKYNEQFF
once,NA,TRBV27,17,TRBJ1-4,TGTGCCAGCAGTCCCCGTCCTCTCTCTAGGGGGAATGAAAAACTGTTTTTT,CASSPRPLSRGNEKLFF
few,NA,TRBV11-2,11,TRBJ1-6,TGTGCCAGCAGCGATTATTCACCCCTCCACTTT,CASSDYSPLHF
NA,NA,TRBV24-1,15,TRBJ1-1,TGTGCCACCAACCTACCTGGGGAGGCAAACACTGAAGCTTTCTTT,CATNLPGEANTEAFF
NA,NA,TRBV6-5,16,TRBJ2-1,TGTGCCAGCAGTTACGGATATAGAGGGATCTACATTGAGCAGTTCTTC,CASSYGYRGIYIEQFF
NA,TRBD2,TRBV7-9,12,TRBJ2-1,TGTGCCTTGTCGGGGGGTGGCGGTGAGCAGTTCTTC,CALSGGGGEQFF
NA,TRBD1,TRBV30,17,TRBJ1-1,TGTGCCTGGAGTACAGGGGCCGGGGACTATAAGAACACTGAAGCTTTCTTT,CAWSTGAGDYKNTEAFF
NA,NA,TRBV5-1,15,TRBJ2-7,TGCGCCAGCAGCTTGTCGTGGGACCCCCGCTACGAGCAGTACTTC,CASSLSWDPRYEQYF
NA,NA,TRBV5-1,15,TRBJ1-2,TGCGCCAGCAGCCCCCGGGGGCCGTGGAGGTATGGCTACACCTTC,CASSPRGPWRYGYTF
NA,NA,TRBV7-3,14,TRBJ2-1,TGTGCCAGCAGCTTTGGGCCCCGCGATGATGAGCAGTTCTTC,CASSFGPRDDEQFF
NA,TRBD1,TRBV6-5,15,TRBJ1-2,TGTGCCAGCAGACCCGGGACAGAAGCTAACTATGGCTACACCTTC,CASRPGTEANYGYTF
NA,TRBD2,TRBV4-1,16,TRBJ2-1,TGCGCCAGCAGCCAAGGAGGTAGCGGGAGGGCATATGAGCAGTTCTTC,CASSQGGSGRAYEQFF
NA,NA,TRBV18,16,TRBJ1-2,TGTGCCAGCTCACCAGACGGGGCAGGGATTGGAGCTGGCTACACCTTC,CASSPDGAGIGAGYTF
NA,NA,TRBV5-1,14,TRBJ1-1,TGCGCCAGCAGCTTCCAGGGGTCTGGCACTGAAGCTTTCTTT,CASSFQGSGTEAFF
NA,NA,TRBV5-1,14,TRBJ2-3,TGCGCCAGCGCGACTACCGAAAGCACAGATACGCAGTATTTT,CASATTESTDTQYF
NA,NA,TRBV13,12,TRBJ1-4,TGTGCCAGCAGGGGGGATAATGAAAAACTGTTTTTT,CASRGDNEKLFF
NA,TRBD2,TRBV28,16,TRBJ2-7,TGTGCCAGCAGTTCCTCGGTAGCGGGAGGACCTTACGAGCAGTACTTC,CASSSSVAGGPYEQYF
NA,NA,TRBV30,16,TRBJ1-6,TGTGCCTGGACCATATCGGGGTTCTCCTATAATTCACCCCTCCACTTT,CAWTISGFSYNSPLHF
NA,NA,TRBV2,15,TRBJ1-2,TGTGCCAGCAGTGAAGCAATCACGGGGGCGAAGGGCTACACCTTC,CASSEAITGAKGYTF
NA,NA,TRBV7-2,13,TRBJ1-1,TGTGCCAGCAGCTTAGATGTCGCCCCTGGGGCTTTCTTT,CASSLDVAPGAFF
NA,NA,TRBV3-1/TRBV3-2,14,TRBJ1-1,TGTGCCAGCAGCCAAATCGGTTCCGGCACTGAAGCTTTCTTT,CASSQIGSGTEAFF
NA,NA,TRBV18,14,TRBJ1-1,TGTGCCAGCTCTCGAACAGGTGGGGACACTGAAGCTTTCTTT,CASSRTGGDTEAFF
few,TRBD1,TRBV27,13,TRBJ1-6,TGTGCCAGCAGTCTCCGCGCGGGACAGAGGTCCCACTTT,CASSLRAGQRSHF
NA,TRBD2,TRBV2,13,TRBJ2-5,TGTGCCAGCAAGACTAGCGGGAGGCAGACCCAGTACTTC,CASKTSGRQTQYF
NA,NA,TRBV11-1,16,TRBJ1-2,TGTGCCAGCAGCTTAGGGGGCAAATCGACTAACTATGGCTACACCTTC,CASSLGGKSTNYGYTF
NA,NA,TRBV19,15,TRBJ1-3,TGTGCCAGTAAGTCCATCGGGGGCTCTGGAAACACCATATATTTT,CASKSIGGSGNTIYF
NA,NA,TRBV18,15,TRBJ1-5,TGTGCCAGCTCACCTCAACGAGGGGAGAATCAGCCCCAGCATTTT,CASSPQRGENQPQHF
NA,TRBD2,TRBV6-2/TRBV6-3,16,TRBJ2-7,TGTGCCAGCAGTTATACGGGAGGCACCTTTCTCTACGAGCAGTACTTC,CASSYTGGTFLYEQYF
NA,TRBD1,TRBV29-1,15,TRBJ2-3,TGCAGCGTCTCGAAGCCGGGACAGGGGGCAGATACGCAGTATTTT,CSVSKPGQGADTQYF
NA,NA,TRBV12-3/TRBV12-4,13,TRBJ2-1,TGTGCCAGCAGGAGGGACCCCCGCCTGGGGCAGTTCTTC,CASRRDPRLGQFF
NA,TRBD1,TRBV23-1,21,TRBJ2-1,TGCGCCAGCAGTCAATCGAGTGTCAGGACAGGGATAGGTAGCTCCTACAATGAGCAGTTCTTC,CASSQSSVRTGIGSSYNEQFF
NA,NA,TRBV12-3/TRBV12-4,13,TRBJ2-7,TGTGCCACCGGGCCCTGGGGCCCCTACGAGCAGTACTTC,CATGPWGPYEQYF
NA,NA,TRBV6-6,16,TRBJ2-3,TGTGCCAGCAGTTACTCGCCCTTGAGGGGTGTAGATACGCAGTATTTT,CASSYSPLRGVDTQYF
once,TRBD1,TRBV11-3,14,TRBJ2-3,TGTGCCAGCAACCGGGACAGGGAAACAGATACGCAGTATTTT,CASNRDRETDTQYF
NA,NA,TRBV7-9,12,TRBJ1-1,TGTGCCAGCAGCCGAGCGGACAGAGAAGCTTTCTTT,CASSRADREAFF
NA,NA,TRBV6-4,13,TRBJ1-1,TGTGCCAGCAGCCTTACCAAGAACACTGAAGCTTTCTTT,CASSLTKNTEAFF
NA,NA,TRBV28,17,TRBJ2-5,TGTGCCAGCAGTTTCCCCATGCGCGGCAGGGGCCAAGAGACCCAGTACTTC,CASSFPMRGRGQETQYF
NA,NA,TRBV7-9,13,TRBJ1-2,TGTGCCCAGAACGGGCCAGGCGGCTATGGCTACACCTTC,CAQNGPGGYGYTF
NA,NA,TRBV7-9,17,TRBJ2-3,TGTGCCAGCAGCGCCCCCACAGGGCCCCTGGGCACAGATACGCAGTATTTT,CASSAPTGPLGTDTQYF
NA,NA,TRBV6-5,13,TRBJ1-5,TGTGCCAGCAGTAGACAGGGCAATCAGCCCCAGCATTTT,CASSRQGNQPQHF
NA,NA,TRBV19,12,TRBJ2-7,TGTGCCAGTAGTATCGGGGCCTACGAGCAGTACTTC,CASSIGAYEQYF